This T cell receptor (beta chain) comes out of a study of blood T cell repertoires in COVID-19. Study background: Acute and convalescent COVID-19 specimens originated in the United States, Italy and Spain. The analysed material was cDNA or gDNA that came from T cells, B-cell-depleted T cells, or PBMCs.

Original analysis: Nucleated cell counts were estimated from reference gene primer amplification. Data came from immunoSEQ multiplex PCR; TCRdb stores just in-frame clones and leaves some out. V, J and clone size derive from that table, while D and trimming were established from the DNA sequence. The sample shows approximately 120,000 clones, 69% of them seen only once. Trimming shortened V by 0 bases and J by 2 bases, and 9 bases separated the two germline ends. The CDR3 is made up of 15 amino acids. The germline CDR1 and CDR2 sequences are SGDLS and YYNGEE. This clonotype was sampled from a woman in her sixties or seventies with acute or convalescent COVID-19. Material: peripheral blood. The V gene is TRBV9, the J gene TRBJ1-3; the D gene is possibly TRBD1 (6 bases). CDR3 coding DNA: TGTGCCAGCAGCGTAGTGGGGGCCCCTGGAAACACCATATATTTT. This gives the protein CASSVVGAPGNTIYF.